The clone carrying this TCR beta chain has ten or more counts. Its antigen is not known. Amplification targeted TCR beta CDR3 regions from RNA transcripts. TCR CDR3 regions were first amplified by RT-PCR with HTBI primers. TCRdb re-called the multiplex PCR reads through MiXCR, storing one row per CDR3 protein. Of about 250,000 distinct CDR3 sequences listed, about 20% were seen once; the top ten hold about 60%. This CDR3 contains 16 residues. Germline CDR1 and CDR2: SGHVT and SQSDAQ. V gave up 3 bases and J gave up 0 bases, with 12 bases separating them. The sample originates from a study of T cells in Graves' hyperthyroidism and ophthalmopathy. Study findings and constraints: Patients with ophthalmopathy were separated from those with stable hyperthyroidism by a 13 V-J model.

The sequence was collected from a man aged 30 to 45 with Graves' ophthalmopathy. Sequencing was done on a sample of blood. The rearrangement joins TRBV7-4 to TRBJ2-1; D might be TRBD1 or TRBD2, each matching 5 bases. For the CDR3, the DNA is TGTGCCAGCAGCTTGCGTGGGACCCACTCCTACAATGAGCAGTTCTTC. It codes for CASSLRGTHSYNEQFF.